Listed below are T cell receptor beta chains from one sample, sequenced in a study of blood T cell repertoires in COVID-19. Data came from immunoSEQ multiplex PCR; TCRdb stores just in-frame clones and leaves some out. This sample has approximately 190,000 clones; around 84% occur once, and the top ten carry 3% to 3.5%. Specimen: PBMCs or T cells enriched from blood (not recorded which). These TCRs come from a woman aged 25-40 years who had been exposed to COVID-19. CDR3s include the opening cysteine and the closing phenylalanine or tryptophan. The D gene is left open where the match is weak. Clone sizes are given selectively: once, few, many, or a class where the clone is expanded.

j_call,v_call,d_call,clone_size,cdr3_aa,cdr3_nt
TRBJ2-5,TRBV6-1,.,.,CASSEAWWGSSGQETQYF,TGTGCCAGCAGTGAAGCCTGGTGGGGTTCGAGCGGTCAAGAGACCCAGTACTTC
TRBJ1-5,TRBV2,TRBD1,.,CASRRDRGLYQPQHF,TGTGCCAGCAGGCGGGACAGGGGGCTTTATCAGCCCCAGCATTTT
TRBJ1-1,TRBV11-3,.,few,CASSSSLNTEAFF,TGTGCCAGCAGCTCCAGTTTGAACACTGAAGCTTTCTTT
TRBJ1-2,TRBV4-1,TRBD1,.,CASSPGQGAYGYTF,TGCGCCAGCAGTCCGGGACAGGGGGCCTATGGCTACACCTTC
TRBJ1-2,TRBV4-3,.,.,CASSQDAQNNYGYTF,TGCGCCAGCAGCCAAGACGCGCAAAATAACTATGGCTACACCTTC
TRBJ1-1,TRBV6-5,.,.,CASSPGKGSTEAFF,TGTGCCAGCAGTCCGGGCAAGGGGTCCACTGAAGCTTTCTTT
TRBJ2-2,TRBV18,TRBD1,.,CASSPTGPNTGELFF,TGTGCCAGCTCACCGACAGGGCCGAACACCGGGGAGCTGTTTTTT
TRBJ1-1,TRBV20-1,TRBD1,.,CSAVDRTEAFF,TGCAGTGCGGTGGACAGGACTGAAGCTTTCTTT
TRBJ2-7,TRBV12-3/TRBV12-4,.,many,CASSLRGEQYF,TGTGCCAGCAGTTTAAGGGGCGAGCAGTACTTC
TRBJ2-2,TRBV24-1,.,few,CATSDRTHTGELFF,TGTGCCACCAGTGATCGGACACACACCGGGGAGCTGTTTTTT
TRBJ1-1,TRBV6-5,TRBD1,.,CASSRGQGNTEAFF,TGTGCCAGCAGCCGCGGACAGGGGAACACTGAAGCTTTCTTT
TRBJ2-1,TRBV9,.,.,CASSGSGEQFF,TGTGCCAGCTCCGGGTCCGGTGAGCAGTTCTTC
TRBJ2-7,TRBV18,TRBD1,.,CASSPPGLDRGHEQYF,TGTGCCAGCTCACCACCGGGGTTGGACAGGGGCCACGAGCAGTACTTC
TRBJ1-2,TRBV20-1,.,.,CSAGDGYTF,TGCAGTGCCGGAGATGGCTACACCTTC
TRBJ1-1,TRBV24-1,.,.,CATSGPGSNTEAFF,TGTGCCACCAGTGGGCCCGGGAGTAACACTGAAGCTTTCTTT
TRBJ2-7,TRBV7-2,.,.,CASTGTFGLEQYF,TGTGCCAGCACCGGGACTTTCGGTTTAGAGCAGTACTTC
TRBJ1-2,TRBV30,TRBD1,.,CAWREQGAPGYTF,TGTGCCTGGAGGGAACAGGGGGCGCCCGGCTACACCTTC
TRBJ1-4,TRBV4-1,TRBD1,.,CASSQDRQGVANEKLFF,TGCGCCAGCAGCCAGGATAGACAGGGGGTGGCTAATGAAAAACTGTTTTTT
TRBJ1-3,TRBV29-1,.,.,CSVEVPTGFGNTIYF,TGCAGCGTTGAAGTGCCAACAGGGTTCGGAAACACCATATATTTT
TRBJ1-1,TRBV6-5,.,once,CASSPPGGTEAFF,TGTGCCAGCAGCCCACCGGGGGGAACTGAAGCTTTCTTT
TRBJ2-7,TRBV19,TRBD1,.,CASSIGTGDEQYF,TGTGCCAGTAGTATCGGGACAGGGGACGAGCAGTACTTC
TRBJ1-1,TRBV2,.,many,CASSDGLEAFF,TGTGCCAGCAGTGACGGACTTGAAGCTTTCTTT
TRBJ2-7,TRBV10-2,TRBD1,few,CASGPGQGSWQYF,TGCGCCTCAGGCCCGGGACAGGGAAGTTGGCAGTACTTC
TRBJ1-3,TRBV3-1/TRBV3-2,TRBD1,.,CASSKNRGDTIYF,TGTGCCAGCAGCAAAAACAGGGGAGACACCATATATTTT